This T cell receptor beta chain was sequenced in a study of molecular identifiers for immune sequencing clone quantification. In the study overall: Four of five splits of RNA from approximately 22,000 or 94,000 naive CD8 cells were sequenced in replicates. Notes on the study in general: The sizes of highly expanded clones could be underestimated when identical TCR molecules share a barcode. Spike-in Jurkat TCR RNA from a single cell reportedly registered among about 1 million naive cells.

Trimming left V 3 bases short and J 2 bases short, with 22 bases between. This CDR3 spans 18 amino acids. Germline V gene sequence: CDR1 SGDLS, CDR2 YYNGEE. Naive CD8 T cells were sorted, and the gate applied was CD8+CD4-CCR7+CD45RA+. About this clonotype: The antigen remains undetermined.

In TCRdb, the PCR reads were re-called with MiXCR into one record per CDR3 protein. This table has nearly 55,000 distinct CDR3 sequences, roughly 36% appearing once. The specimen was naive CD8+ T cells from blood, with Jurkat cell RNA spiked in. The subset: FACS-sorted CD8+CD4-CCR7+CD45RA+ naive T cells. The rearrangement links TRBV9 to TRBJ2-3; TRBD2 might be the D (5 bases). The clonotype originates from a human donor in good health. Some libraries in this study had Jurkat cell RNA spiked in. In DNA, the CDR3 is TGTGCCAGCAGCGCCCCCGGAGGACCCCAAGTGCTCACAGATACGCAGTATTTT. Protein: CASSAPGGPQVLTDTQYF.